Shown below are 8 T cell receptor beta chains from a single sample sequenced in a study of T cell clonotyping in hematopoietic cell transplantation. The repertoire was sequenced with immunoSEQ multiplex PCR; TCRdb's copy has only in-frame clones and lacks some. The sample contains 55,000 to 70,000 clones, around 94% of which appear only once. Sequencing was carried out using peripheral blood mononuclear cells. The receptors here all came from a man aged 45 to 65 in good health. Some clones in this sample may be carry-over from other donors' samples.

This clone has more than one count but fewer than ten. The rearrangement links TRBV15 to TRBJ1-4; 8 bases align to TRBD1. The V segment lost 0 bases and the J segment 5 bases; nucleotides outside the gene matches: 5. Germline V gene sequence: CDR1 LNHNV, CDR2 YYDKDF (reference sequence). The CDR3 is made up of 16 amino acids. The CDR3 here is CATSRDWGQENEKLFF. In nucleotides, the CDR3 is TGTGCCACCAGCAGAGATTGGGGACAGGAGAATGAAAAACTGTTTTTT.

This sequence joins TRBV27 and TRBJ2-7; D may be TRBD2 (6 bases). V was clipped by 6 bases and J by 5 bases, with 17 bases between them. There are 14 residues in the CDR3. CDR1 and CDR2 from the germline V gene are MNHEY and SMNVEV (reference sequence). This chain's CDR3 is CASRKGGGVNEQYF. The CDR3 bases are TGTGCCAGCAGAAAAGGTGGAGGGGTGAACGAGCAGTACTTC.

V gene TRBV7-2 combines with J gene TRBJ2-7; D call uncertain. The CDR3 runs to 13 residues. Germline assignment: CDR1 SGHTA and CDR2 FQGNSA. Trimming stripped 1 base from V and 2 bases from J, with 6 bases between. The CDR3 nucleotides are TGTGCCAGCAGCTTAGAGCTGGCCTACGAGCAGTACTTC. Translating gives CASSLELAYEQYF.

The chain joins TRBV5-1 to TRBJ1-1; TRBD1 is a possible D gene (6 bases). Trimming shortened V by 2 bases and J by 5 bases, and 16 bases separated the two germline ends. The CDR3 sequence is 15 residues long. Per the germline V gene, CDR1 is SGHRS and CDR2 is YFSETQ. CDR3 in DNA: TGCGCCAGCAGCTTCGACAGGCCAACGGGGACTGAAGCTTTCTTT. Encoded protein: CASSFDRPTGTEAFF.

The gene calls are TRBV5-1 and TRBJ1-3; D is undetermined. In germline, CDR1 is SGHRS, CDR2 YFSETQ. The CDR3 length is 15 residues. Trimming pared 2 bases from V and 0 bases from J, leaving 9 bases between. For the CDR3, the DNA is TGCGCCAGCAGCTTAGCGGCGAGCTCTGGAAACACCATATATTTT. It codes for CASSLAASSGNTIYF.

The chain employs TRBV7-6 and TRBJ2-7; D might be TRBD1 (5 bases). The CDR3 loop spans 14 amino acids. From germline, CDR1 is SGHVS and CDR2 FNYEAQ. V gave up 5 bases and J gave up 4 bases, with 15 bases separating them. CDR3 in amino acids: CASSPRETQYEQYF. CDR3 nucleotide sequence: TGTGCCAGCAGCCCCAGGGAAACTCAATACGAGCAGTACTTC.

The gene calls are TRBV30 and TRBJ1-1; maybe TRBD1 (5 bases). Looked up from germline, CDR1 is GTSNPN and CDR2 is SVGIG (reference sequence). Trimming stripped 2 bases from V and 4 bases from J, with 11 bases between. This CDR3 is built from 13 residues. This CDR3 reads CAWSNTGGTEAFF. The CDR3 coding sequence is TGTGCCTGGAGTAATACGGGGGGCACTGAAGCTTTCTTT.

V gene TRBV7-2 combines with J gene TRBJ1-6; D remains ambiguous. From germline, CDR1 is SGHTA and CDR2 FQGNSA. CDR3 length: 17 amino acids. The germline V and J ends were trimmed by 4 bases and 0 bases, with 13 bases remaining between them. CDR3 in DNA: TGTGCCAGCAGCTCAAACAGCGCCAGCTCCTATAATTCACCCCTCCACTTT. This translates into CASSSNSASSYNSPLHF.